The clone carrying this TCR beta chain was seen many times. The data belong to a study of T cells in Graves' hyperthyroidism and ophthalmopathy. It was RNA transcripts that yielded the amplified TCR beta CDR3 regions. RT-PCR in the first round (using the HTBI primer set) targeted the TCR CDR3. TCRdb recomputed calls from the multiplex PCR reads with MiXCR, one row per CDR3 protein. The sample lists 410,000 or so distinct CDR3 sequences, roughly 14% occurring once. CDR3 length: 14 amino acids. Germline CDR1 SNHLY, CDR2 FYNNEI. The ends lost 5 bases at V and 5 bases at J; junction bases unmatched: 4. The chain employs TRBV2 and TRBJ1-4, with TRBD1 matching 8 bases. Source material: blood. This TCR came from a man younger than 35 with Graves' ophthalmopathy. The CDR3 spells CASSRTGRNEKLFF. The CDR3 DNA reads TGTGCCAGCAGTAGGACAGGGAGGAATGAAAAACTGTTTTTT.